What follows are 11 T cell receptor beta chains derived from one specimen sequenced in a study of post-analysis software for immune sequencing data. Incorporated into the TCR beta cDNA libraries were unique molecular identifiers, which served to reduce PCR and sequencing biases. TCRdb recomputed calls from the PCR reads with MiXCR, one row per CDR3 protein. In the table there are 160,000 or so distinct CDR3 sequences, about 36% of which are singletons. Sample: blood, taken after autologous hematopoietic stem cell transplantation. These receptors were taken from a girl between 10 and 17 years old with multiple sclerosis.

This clonotype was counted many times. The chain combines TRBV29-1 with TRBJ2-1, with 7 bases that match TRBD2. Trimming took 4 bases from V and 7 from J; bases not matched to a gene: 10. CDR1 is SQVTM, CDR2 ANQGSEA, per germline. This CDR3 has 14 amino acids. DNA for the CDR3: TGCAGCGTTGCTACTAGCGCGCAATTAAATGAGCAGTTCTTC. Translating gives CSVATSAQLNEQFF.

This clonotype was counted only a few times. The V call is TRBV7-2, the J call TRBJ2-5; 8 bases line up with TRBD1. The CDR3 totals 13 residues. Germline V gene lookup returns CDR1 SGHTA and CDR2 FQGNSA. After removal of 7 bases from V and 5 bases from J, the junction contained 6 bases not matched to a gene. The CDR3 DNA sequence: TGTGCCAGCACGCGGACAGGGTTTGAGACCCAGTACTTC. It encodes CASTRTGFETQYF.

V is TRBV29-1 and J is TRBJ2-1; D possibly corresponds to TRBD1 (5 bases). This CDR3 is built from 16 residues. The germline CDR1 and CDR2 sequences are SQVTM and ANQGSEA. V shed 0 bases and J shed 9 bases, with 21 bases lying between them. The CDR3 sequence: CSVEDRVDSSQGEQFF. CDR3 nucleotides: TGCAGCGTTGAAGACCGGGTCGATTCGAGCCAGGGTGAGCAGTTCTTC.

This rearrangement joins TRBV12-3 or TRBV12-4 to TRBJ2-7, with D unclear. V lost 6 bases and J 0 bases, leaving 18 bases between the germline ends. The CDR3 covers 16 residues. CDR3 DNA sequence: TGTGCCAGCAGCCTGAAGAAGGACCGCTTCTCCTACGAGCAGTACTTC. Translating gives CASSLKKDRFSYEQYF.

This rearrangement joins TRBV27 to TRBJ2-1, with a possible D match to TRBD1 (5 bases). The germline V gene has CDR1 MNHEY and CDR2 SMNVEV (reference sequence). The V gene lost 0 bases and the J gene lost 10 bases, with 13 bases spanning the gap. This CDR3 has 14 residues. CDR3: CASSLSKGVGEQFF. The CDR3 DNA is TGTGCCAGCAGTTTATCGAAAGGGGTAGGGGAGCAGTTCTTC.

This clonotype occurred a few times. The chain employs TRBV12-3 or TRBV12-4 and TRBJ2-4; TRBD1 aligns across 7 bases. The trim removed 3 bases at V and 4 bases at J, leaving 0 bases unmatched. The CDR3 consists of 13 residues. The chain's CDR3 is CASSLTGKNIQYF. The CDR3 region has the DNA TGTGCCAGCAGTTTGACAGGGAAAAACATTCAGTACTTC.

In regard to this clonotype: This clone may be a read error of a much larger clone one base away. The CDR3 DNA is TGTGCCAGCAGGGAAGCAGAGATCAATGAGCAGTTCTTC. Encoded protein: CASREAEINEQFF. This chain uses TRBV6-1 with TRBJ2-1; no reliable D call. CDR3 size: 13 residues. Germline CDR1 is MNHNS and CDR2 is SASEGT.

Only a few counts were recorded for this clonotype. The chain has TRBV6-2 or TRBV6-3 and TRBJ2-5; no clear D. V gave up 1 base and J gave up 1 base, with 10 bases separating them. Germline lookup yields CDR1 MNHEY and CDR2 SVGEGT. This CDR3 has 15 residues. The CDR3 bases are TGTGCCAGCAGTTACTTTGGCCGGAGCCAAGAGACCCAGTACTTC. This translates into CASSYFGRSQETQYF.

The chain carries TRBV11-3 and TRBJ2-3; possibly TRBD2 for D (5 bases). CDR3 length: 14 amino acids. Trimming left V 4 bases short and J 3 bases short, with 11 bases between. Germline values: CDR1 SGHNT, CDR2 YENEEA. CDR3 residues: CASSSGSVTDTQYF. The CDR3, as DNA: TGTGCCAGCAGCTCGGGGAGTGTAACAGATACGCAGTATTTT.

The chain has TRBV7-2 and TRBJ1-6; D is unresolved. Trimming removed 1 base at V and 10 bases at J, with 11 bases between. This CDR3 has 14 residues. CDR1 is SGHTA, CDR2 FQGNSA, per germline. This chain's CDR3 is CASSLGARNSPLHF. DNA of the CDR3: TGTGCCAGCAGCTTAGGGGCAAGAAACTCACCCCTCCACTTT.

The table lists this clonotype with a few counts. The chain couples TRBV6-1 to TRBJ2-3, with D tentatively TRBD1 or TRBD2 (6 bases each). The germline V and J ends were trimmed by 10 bases and 1 base, with 15 bases remaining between them. There are 14 residues in the CDR3. Per the germline V gene, CDR1 is MNHNS and CDR2 is SASEGT. The CDR3 DNA is TGTGCCACCTCATGGGGGGCCGGCACAGATACGCAGTATTTT. Protein product: CATSWGAGTDTQYF.